One sample yielded the 21 T cell receptor beta chains listed below, sequenced in a study of HIV-infected patients and healthy controls. Antiretroviral therapy had run roughly three months, about 14 weeks, before follow-up blood collection. All unsorted peripheral T cells were captured because whole blood was used without fractionation. Reverse transcription used around 500 ng RNA and constant-region primers for alpha and beta. Using multiplexing indices, alpha and beta chain libraries were generated apart by chain-specific third strand synthesis. TCRdb recomputed calls from the 5' RACE reads with MiXCR, one row per CDR3 protein. The table has approximately 6,600 distinct CDR3 sequences, 8.5% to 12% seen once; the top ten hold about 18%. The specimen was blood, collected during antiretroviral therapy. These receptors were collected from an adult with HIV infection.

Judged by abundance, this clonotype is medium-sized (0.01 to 0.1%). This chain joins TRBV20-1 and TRBJ2-2, with D unclear. V shed 0 bases and J shed 0 bases, with 8 bases lying between them. CDR3 size: 15 residues. CDR1 and CDR2 from the germline V gene are DFQATT and SNEGSKA (reference sequence). CDR3 sequence: CSARDSDSNTGELFF. The DNA for the CDR3 is TGCAGTGCTAGAGATTCCGACTCGAACACCGGGGAGCTGTTTTTT.

This clonotype turned up a few times. The gene calls are TRBV7-9 and TRBJ1-1; 7 bases align to TRBD1. The CDR3 sequence is 14 residues long. The germline CDR1 and CDR2 sequences are SEHNR and FQNEAQ (reference sequence). V lost 5 bases to trimming and J lost 7 bases; unmatched junction nucleotides: 10. For the CDR3, the DNA is TGTGCCAGCAGCCATTTAGGCAGGGGGAATGAAGCTTTCTTT. This gives the protein CASSHLGRGNEAFF.

This clonotype appeared many times. V and J are TRBV7-2 and TRBJ2-7; D unclear. The CDR3 is 14 amino acids. CDR1 and CDR2 (germline): SGHTA, FQGNSA. Trimming pared 5 bases from V and 7 bases from J, leaving 18 bases between. The CDR3 sequence: CASSPRPSLGEQYF. The CDR3 DNA is TGTGCCAGCAGCCCCCGGCCAAGTCTGGGGGAGCAGTACTTC.

At least ten counts were recorded for this clonotype. The V gene is TRBV13, the J gene TRBJ2-3; D possibly corresponds to TRBD2 (6 bases). Germline-derived CDR1 and CDR2 are PRHDT and FYEKMQ (reference sequence). This CDR3 has 15 residues. V was shortened by 5 bases and J by 2 bases, with 14 bases between the two germline ends. CDR3 in DNA: TGTGCCAGCAGCCCGACAACGGGGGACACAGATACGCAGTATTTT. Translation: CASSPTTGDTDTQYF.

V is TRBV20-1 and J is TRBJ1-6; D perhaps matches TRBD1 (5 bases). Trimming removed 3 bases at V and 14 bases at J, with 11 bases between. The V gene's germline CDR1 is DFQATT and CDR2 SNEGSKA (reference sequence). This CDR3 is 11 amino acids long. As DNA, the CDR3 is TGCAGTGCTAGCTCGACAGTTTCCCTCCACTTT. This sequence encodes CSASSTVSLHF.

The chain employs TRBV18 and TRBJ1-1, with D hard to call. V lost 4 bases and J lost 1, with 4 bases in between. Germline CDR1 reads KGHSH; CDR2 reads LQKENI. The CDR3 totals 12 residues. CDR3 nucleotides: TGTGCCAGCTCACTCGGGAACACTGAAGCTTTCTTT. As protein: CASSLGNTEAFF.

Relative to its sample, this clonotype is medium-sized (0.01 to 0.1%). V usage is TRBV18 and J usage is TRBJ2-7, with D tentatively TRBD2 (6 bases). The CDR3 is made up of 14 amino acids. Trimming left V 2 bases short and J 3 bases short, with 11 bases between. CDR1 is KGHSH, CDR2 LQKENI, per germline. The CDR3 sequence is CASSPTGTGYEQYF. DNA for the CDR3: TGTGCCAGCTCACCAACGGGGACTGGCTACGAGCAGTACTTC.

This chain joins TRBV28 and TRBJ1-1; D perhaps matches TRBD1 (5 bases). This CDR3 is 15 amino acids long. Between the trimmed V and J ends, which lost 6 bases and 4 bases, there was a span of 18 bases. The V gene's germline CDR1 is MDHEN and CDR2 SYDVKM. This CDR3 is CASRPGGEGGTEAFF. DNA for the CDR3: TGTGCCAGCAGGCCCGGAGGGGAAGGAGGCACTGAAGCTTTCTTT.

This clonotype was counted at least ten times. The rearrangement uses TRBV6-5 and TRBJ1-2; D is uncertain. This CDR3 has 15 residues. The V gene's germline CDR1 is MNHEY and CDR2 SVGAGI. V was trimmed by 6 bases and J by 1 base, leaving 15 bases between them. The CDR3 DNA reads TGTGCCAGCAGCGATATAGCCGACCATAACTATGGCTACACCTTC. Translation gives CASSDIADHNYGYTF.

This clonotype is classed as medium-sized. This chain links TRBV12-3 or TRBV12-4 with TRBJ1-3; 8 positions agree with TRBD1. This CDR3 spans 17 amino acids. The V gene end was trimmed by 3 bases and the J gene end by 3 bases; junction bases not matched to a gene: 10. The CDR3 region is CASSFLSGGLYGNTIYF. The CDR3 nucleotides are TGTGCCAGCAGTTTCCTATCAGGGGGCCTTTATGGAAACACCATATATTTT.

This clonotype was seen many times. This chain connects TRBV4-1 to TRBJ2-7; possible D gene TRBD2, 5 bases. CDR3 length: 11 amino acids. CDR1 and CDR2 (germline): MGHRA, YSYEKL. Trimming cost V 5 bases and J 6 bases, with 8 bases left between them. For the CDR3, the DNA is TGCGCCAGCAGCGGAGGCCTCGAGCAGTACTTC. This sequence encodes CASSGGLEQYF.

As regards this clonotype: A much bigger clone sits one base away, suggesting this may be a read error. The chain joins TRBV28 to TRBJ2-3, with 7 positions matching TRBD2. The CDR3 spans 15 residues. Germline V gives CDR1 MDHEN, CDR2 SYDVKM. The CDR3 here is CASSFFGLGTDMQYF. DNA of the CDR3: TGTGCCAGCAGTTTTTTTGGACTAGGTACAGATATGCAGTATTTT.

By its share, this clonotype is medium-sized. The chain employs TRBV7-2 and TRBJ1-6; no firm D call. V was cut by 5 bases and J by 6 bases, with 20 bases left in between. CDR1 is SGHTA and CDR2 is FQGNSA in the germline V gene. The CDR3 contains 17 residues. As DNA, the CDR3 is TGTGCCAGCAGCCCCCAACAGACACCGAACCCTAATTCACCCCTCCACTTT. Its translation: CASSPQQTPNPNSPLHF.

This clonotype is judged medium-sized. V is TRBV6-5 and J is TRBJ1-6; 11 bases fit TRBD1. Germline V gene data show CDR1 as MNHEY and CDR2 as SVGAGI. Unmatched junction bases numbered 7, after V lost 5 bases and J lost 7 bases. The CDR3 loop spans 16 amino acids. In DNA form, the CDR3 reads TGTGCCAGCAGTCTTCCCCGGGACAGGGGGAATTCACCCCTCCACTTT. As protein: CASSLPRDRGNSPLHF.

This clonotype was recorded at least ten times. CDR3 sequence (DNA): TGTGCCAGCAGTGCACTTCCGAGGGGGCGAGGGGAGACCCAGTACTTC. Protein product: CASSALPRGRGETQYF. The genes are TRBV25-1 and TRBJ2-5, with 7 nucleotides matching TRBD1. The CDR3 runs to 16 residues. With V trimmed by 4 bases and J by 5 bases, 13 bases remained unmatched. Per the germline V gene, CDR1 is MGHDK and CDR2 is SYGVNS.

This clonotype was observed a handful of times. The chain couples TRBV18 to TRBJ2-3; D is possibly TRBD1 or TRBD2 (5 bases each). This CDR3 is 16 amino acids long. Germline values: CDR1 KGHSH, CDR2 LQKENI. The ends were cut back, 2 bases at V and 2 bases at J, with 14 bases in the middle. The CDR3: CASSPSGPKITDTQYF. The CDR3 coding sequence is TGTGCCAGCTCACCATCGGGACCGAAAATCACAGATACGCAGTATTTT. Full variable domain (outside the CDR3, taken from reference TRBV18 and TRBJ2-3): NAGVMQNPRHLVRRRGQEARLRCSPMKGHSHVYWYRQLPEEGLKFMVYLQKENIIDESGMPKERFSAEFPKEGPSILRIQQVVRGDSAAYFCASSPSGPKITDTQYFGPGTRLTVL.

This clonotype was observed many times. The chain joins TRBV5-1 to TRBJ1-4; D remains unclear. Germline V gene lookup returns CDR1 SGHRS and CDR2 YFSETQ. The V end lost 1 base, the J end lost 6 bases, and 4 bases lay between the germline ends. This CDR3 is 12 amino acids long. CDR3 in amino acids: CASSLPDEKLFF. DNA for the CDR3: TGCGCCAGCAGCTTGCCGGATGAAAAACTGTTTTTT.

V gene TRBV10-3 combines with J gene TRBJ1-1; possibly TRBD1 for D (6 bases). The germline gives CDR1 ENHRY, CDR2 SYGVKD. Trimming pared 4 bases from V and 4 bases from J, leaving 13 bases between. The CDR3 has 14 residues. Here the CDR3 DNA reads TGTGCCATCAGTGTTAACAGGGTGTCCACTGAAGCTTTCTTT. Protein sequence: CAISVNRVSTEAFF.

The rearrangement uses TRBV5-1 and TRBJ2-1; the match to TRBD2 covers 11 bases. CDR3 length equals 18 residues. Unmatched junction bases numbered 10, after V lost 5 bases and J lost 0 bases. The germline CDR1 and CDR2 sequences are SGHRS and YFSETQ. CDR3 sequence: CASRESSGGISSYNEQFF. CDR3 in DNA: TGCGCCAGCAGAGAGTCTAGCGGGGGGATTAGCTCCTACAATGAGCAGTTCTTC.

This clonotype is medium-sized within its sample. The chain couples TRBV7-8 to TRBJ1-5, with 7 nucleotides matching TRBD1. This CDR3 has 15 amino acids. The germline CDR1 and CDR2 sequences are SGHVS and FQNEAQ. The J segment lost 4 bases and the V segment lost 1 base, leaving 4 bases of the junction unmatched. CDR3: CASSLEGAGNQPQHF. CDR3 DNA: TGTGCCAGCAGCTTAGAGGGGGCCGGGAATCAGCCCCAGCATTTT.

This clonotype was seen ten or more times. The chain combines TRBV5-4 with TRBJ2-2; TRBD1 aligns across 11 bases. The V gene end was trimmed by 4 bases and the J gene end by 6 bases; junction bases not matched to a gene: 5. There are 15 residues in the CDR3. Germline CDR1 is SGHNT and CDR2 is YYREEE (reference sequence). CDR3 region: CASSKGQGASGELFF. In nucleotides, the CDR3 is TGTGCCAGCAGCAAAGGACAGGGGGCATCCGGGGAGCTGTTTTTT. Drawing the rest from reference TRBV5-4 and TRBJ2-2, the complete variable domain is ETGVTQSPTHLIKTRGQQVTLRCSSQSGHNTVSWYQQALGQGPQFIFQYYREEENGRGNFPPRFSGLQFPNYSSELNVNALELDDSALYLCASSKGQGASGELFFGEGSRLTVL.